What follows are 32 T cell receptor beta chains derived from one specimen sequenced in a study of blood T cell repertoires in COVID-19. Clones were sequenced by immunoSEQ multiplex PCR, and TCRdb holds only the in-frame ones, with some missing. The sample contains around 390,000 clones, approximately 90% of which appear only once. Sequencing was performed on PBMCs or T cells enriched from blood (not recorded which). The source of these receptors is a woman in her forties or fifties who had recovered from COVID-19.

The chain has TRBV19 and TRBJ1-2; D not certain. V lost 0 bases, J lost 0 bases, and 8 bases lay in between. The length of the CDR3 is 15 residues. Looked up from germline, CDR1 is LNHDA and CDR2 is SQIVND (reference sequence). This CDR3 reads CASSIDGRANYGYTF. In DNA, the CDR3 is TGTGCCAGTAGTATAGATGGGAGAGCTAACTATGGCTACACCTTC.

This clone appeared a single time. The chain has TRBV7-9 and TRBJ2-3; no definite D call. V lost 0 bases and J lost 4, with 8 bases in between. CDR1 and CDR2 (germline): SEHNR, FQNEAQ (reference sequence). The CDR3 consists of 14 residues. CDR3 sequence (DNA): TGTGCCAGCAGCTTAGCGAGTGCCCCAGATACGCAGTATTTT. Its translation: CASSLASAPDTQYF.

This clone has just a few counts. The chain is built from TRBV2 and TRBJ1-1; D may be TRBD1 (5 bases). This CDR3 spans 15 amino acids. The germline V and J ends were trimmed by 1 base and 6 bases, with 15 bases remaining between them. Germline CDR1 reads SNHLY; CDR2 reads FYNNEI. The CDR3 coding sequence is TGTGCCAGCAGTGAAGGGAGGGGAGGGACCCCTGAAGCTTTCTTT. It encodes CASSEGRGGTPEAFF.

The genes are TRBV10-3 and TRBJ1-2; 8 bases are a match to TRBD1. The CDR3 is 16 amino acids. The V and J ends lost 2 bases and 3 bases, in that order; junction bases with no gene match: 8. The V gene's germline CDR1 is ENHRY and CDR2 SYGVKD. In nucleotides, the CDR3 is TGTGCCATCAGTGAGGCAGGGGGCTCATCGCACTATGGCTACACCTTC. Protein product: CAISEAGGSSHYGYTF.

Ten or more counts support this clone. Written as DNA, the CDR3 is TGTGCCTCTAAGGGGGACACAAGCTCCTATAATTCACCCCTCCACTTT. Residues: CASKGDTSSYNSPLHF. This rearrangement joins TRBV30 to TRBJ1-6; the D gene is possibly TRBD1 (6 bases). The CDR3 runs 16 residues. Germline-derived CDR1 and CDR2 are GTSNPN and SVGIG (reference sequence). Trimming removed 7 bases from V and 0 bases from J, with 16 bases in between.

V is TRBV19 and J is TRBJ2-7, with 9 bases matching TRBD1. The CDR3 has 12 residues. Trimming at V came to 5 bases and at J to 6 bases, leaving 2 bases not matched to a gene. Germline assignment: CDR1 LNHDA and CDR2 SQIVND (reference sequence). The CDR3 loop reads CASSPTGGEQYF. CDR3 sequence (DNA): TGTGCCAGTAGTCCGACAGGGGGCGAGCAGTACTTC.

This chain links TRBV2 with TRBJ2-1, with 10 nucleotides matching TRBD1. The CDR3 runs to 14 residues. Per germline, CDR1 SNHLY and CDR2 FYNNEI. Trimming removed 2 bases from V and 9 bases from J; junction bases left unmatched: 4. The CDR3 loop is CASSEWTGGVEQFF. The CDR3 DNA is TGTGCCAGCAGTGAATGGACAGGGGGGGTTGAGCAGTTCTTC.

The sample holds one count of this clone. The V and J genes are TRBV30 and TRBJ1-2, with D unclear. Germline-derived CDR1 and CDR2 are GTSNPN and SVGIG (reference sequence). The CDR3 runs to 14 residues. V lost 6 bases and J lost 6, with 20 bases in between. The CDR3 DNA follows: TGTGCCTGTCGTATTCGGGGAGGTGGACATGGCTACACCTTC. Translating gives CACRIRGGGHGYTF. The entire variable domain, with the rest obtained from reference TRBV30 and TRBJ1-2, is as follows: SQTIHQWPATLVQPVGSPLSLECTVEGTSNPNLYWYRQAAGRGLQLLFYSVGIGQISSEVPQNLSASRPQDRQFILSSKKLLLSDSGFYLCACRIRGGGHGYTFGSGTRLTVV.

This clone was seen once. This sequence joins TRBV5-5 and TRBJ1-2; D may be TRBD1 (5 bases). The CDR3 covers 14 residues. Germline V gene sequence: CDR1 SGHKS, CDR2 YYEKEE (reference sequence). V was cut by 0 bases and J by 3 bases, with 9 bases left in between. The CDR3 reads CASSLVVGDYGYTF. The CDR3 DNA reads TGTGCCAGCAGCTTGGTTGTAGGGGACTATGGCTACACCTTC. Based on the CDR3 plus reference TRBV5-5 and TRBJ1-2, the full variable domain is DAGVTQSPTHLIKTRGQQVTLRCSPISGHKSVSWYQQVLGQGPQFIFQYYEKEERGRGNFPDRFSARQFPNYSSELNVNALLLGDSALYLCASSLVVGDYGYTFGSGTRLTVV.

The gene calls are TRBV11-2 and TRBJ1-1; the D is unclear. V was cut by 0 bases and J by 1 base, with 9 bases left in between. CDR1 is SGHAT, CDR2 FQNNGV, per germline. The CDR3 totals 15 residues. The CDR3 coding sequence is TGTGCCAGCAGCTTAGAGGGTTGGAGGAACACTGAAGCTTTCTTT. This sequence encodes CASSLEGWRNTEAFF.

This sequence joins TRBV7-2 and TRBJ1-1; tentative D call: TRBD1 (5 bases). The CDR3 spans 17 residues. Germline V CDR1 and CDR2: SGHTA, FQGNSA. V was clipped by 5 bases and J by 1 base, with 20 bases between them. This CDR3 reads CASSPINYDRKNTEAFF. The DNA of the CDR3 is TGTGCCAGCAGCCCAATAAACTACGACAGAAAGAACACTGAAGCTTTCTTT.

This rearrangement joins TRBV30 to TRBJ1-2, with D perhaps TRBD1 (6 bases). This CDR3 has 14 amino acids. Trimming removed 3 bases at V and 4 bases at J, with 15 bases between. CDR1 is GTSNPN and CDR2 is SVGIG in the germline V gene (reference sequence). CDR3 bases: TGTGCCTGGAGCTTTTCGGGGGGCGGCTATGGCTACACCTTC. Translated, it gives CAWSFSGGGYGYTF.

The chain links TRBV6-5 to TRBJ2-5, with D possibly matching TRBD1 (6 bases). The CDR3 length is 14 residues. Trimming shortened V by 6 bases and J by 2 bases, and 13 bases separated the two germline ends. Germline loops: CDR1 MNHEY, CDR2 SVGAGI. DNA of the CDR3: TGTGCCAGCAGGGTAAGAACAGGGCAAGAGACCCAGTACTTC. Protein sequence: CASRVRTGQETQYF.

The chain recombines TRBV5-1 with TRBJ2-5, with TRBD2 matching 8 bases. The ends lost 3 bases at V and 0 bases at J; junction bases unmatched: 7. The germline CDR1 and CDR2 sequences are SGHRS and YFSETQ. The CDR3 is 16 residues long. In DNA form, the CDR3 reads TGCGCCAGCAGCTCCGGGGGGGGGTCGTACCAAGAGACCCAGTACTTC. This gives the protein CASSSGGGSYQETQYF.

The V call is TRBV7-2, the J call TRBJ2-5; the match to TRBD2 covers 9 bases. Per the germline V gene, CDR1 is SGHTA and CDR2 is FQGNSA. Trimming took 1 base from V and 5 from J; bases not matched to a gene: 8. The CDR3 runs to 16 residues. The CDR3 loop is CASSLGGGGARETQYF. The CDR3 DNA follows: TGTGCCAGCAGCTTAGGCGGCGGGGGGGCGAGGGAGACCCAGTACTTC.

This clone was seen more than once but under ten times. This chain uses TRBV5-6 with TRBJ2-1, with 10 bases identical to TRBD1. Germline V gene sequence: CDR1 SGHDT, CDR2 YYEEEE. CDR3 length equals 16 residues. The junction had 4 bases not matched to a gene; V was cut back by 4 bases and J by 0 bases. The chain's CDR3 is CASSPGQGSSYNEQFF. CDR3 DNA sequence: TGTGCCAGCAGCCCGGGACAGGGGAGCTCCTACAATGAGCAGTTCTTC.

The rearrangement links TRBV10-3 to TRBJ2-6; 9 bases agree with TRBD1. This CDR3 has 20 amino acids. CDR1 and CDR2 (germline): ENHRY, SYGVKD. The V gene end was trimmed by 8 bases and the J gene end by 0 bases; junction bases not matched to a gene: 17. CDR3 protein: CAIHSPGQGLPFSGANVLTF. In nucleotides, the CDR3 is TGTGCCATCCACTCACCCGGACAGGGGCTCCCTTTCTCTGGGGCCAACGTCCTGACTTTC.

The chain joins TRBV7-8 to TRBJ1-1; a weak D match, TRBD1 (6 bases). The CDR3 is 14 residues long. Germline values: CDR1 SGHVS, CDR2 FQNEAQ. Trimming pared 1 base from V and 4 bases from J, leaving 10 bases between. The CDR3 sequence is CASSLDGGGTEAFF. The CDR3 region has the DNA TGTGCCAGCAGCTTAGATGGGGGCGGCACTGAAGCTTTCTTT. Looking up the rest from reference TRBV7-8 and TRBJ1-1 gives the full variable domain: GAGVSQSPRYKVAKRGQDVALRCDPISGHVSLFWYQQALGQGPEFLTYFQNEAQLDKSGLPSDRFFAERPEGSVSTLKIQRTQQEDSAVYLCASSLDGGGTEAFFGQGTRLTVV.

The sample holds a few counts of this clone. The V and J genes are TRBV7-9 and TRBJ1-1; 7 bases fit TRBD1. The CDR3 contains 16 residues. CDR1 SEHNR and CDR2 FQNEAQ come from the germline V gene (reference sequence). V shed 5 bases, J shed 1 base, and the junction held 10 bases outside the gene matches. The CDR3, as DNA: TGTGCCAGCAGCCCGCGCCTTACAGGGGAGAACACTGAAGCTTTCTTT. Translated: CASSPRLTGENTEAFF. Together with reference TRBV7-9 and TRBJ1-1, the CDR3 gives the full variable domain: DTGVSQNPRHKITKRGQNVTFRCDPISEHNRLYWYRQTLGQGPEFLTYFQNEAQLEKSRLLSDRFSAERPKGSFSTLEIQRTEQGDSAMYLCASSPRLTGENTEAFFGQGTRLTVV.

The chain employs TRBV19 and TRBJ2-7, with D possibly matching TRBD2 (6 bases). This CDR3 contains 13 residues. CDR1 and CDR2 (germline): LNHDA, SQIVND (reference sequence). V was trimmed by 4 bases and J by 6 bases, leaving 13 bases between them. This CDR3 reads CASSTPGDGEQYF. The CDR3 bases are TGTGCCAGTAGTACACCGGGGGACGGCGAGCAGTACTTC.

The chain combines TRBV6-1 with TRBJ2-7, with TRBD1 matching 8 bases. Trimming removed 3 bases from V and 4 bases from J; junction bases left unmatched: 2. The CDR3 runs to 13 residues. The V gene's germline CDR1 is MNHNS and CDR2 SASEGT. The CDR3 reads CASSETGVYEQYF. The CDR3 DNA reads as TGTGCCAGCAGTGAGACAGGGGTTTACGAGCAGTACTTC.

This clone is a singleton in its sample. The chain has TRBV19 and TRBJ1-3; D call uncertain. The CDR3 extends over 13 amino acids. Germline values: CDR1 LNHDA, CDR2 SQIVND (reference sequence). V gave up 6 bases and J gave up 3 bases, with 9 bases separating them. CDR3 DNA sequence: TGTGCCAGTAGGTGGAGGGTTGGAAACACCATATATTTT. Its protein product is CASRWRVGNTIYF.

J is TRBJ1-6 and V is TRBV7-9, with 8 bases that match TRBD1. Trimming at V came to 5 bases and at J to 10 bases, leaving 19 bases not matched to a gene. The CDR3 contains 18 residues. Germline CDR1 is SEHNR and CDR2 is FQNEAQ (reference sequence). The DNA of the CDR3 is TGTGCCAGCAGCGAACCCACCCCCAACCGACAGGGGCCCTCACCCCTCCACTTT. Its translation: CASSEPTPNRQGPSPLHF.

The rearrangement joins TRBV11-2 to TRBJ2-3; 7 positions agree with TRBD2. The CDR3 is made up of 14 amino acids. In germline, CDR1 is SGHAT, CDR2 FQNNGV. With 5 bases clipped from V and 2 bases from J, the junction kept 4 bases outside the gene matches. CDR3 residues: CASSPRGTTDTQYF. The CDR3 nucleotides read TGTGCCAGCAGCCCGCGGGGGACCACAGATACGCAGTATTTT.

In DNA form, the CDR3 reads TGTGCCAGCAGCTTAGCGCCAGGGAGCACAGATACGCAGTATTTT. As protein: CASSLAPGSTDTQYF. The chain employs TRBV7-6 and TRBJ2-3; D is perhaps TRBD1 (5 bases). Trimming took off 0 bases at V and 0 bases at J, with 7 bases between the two ends. CDR1 SGHVS and CDR2 FNYEAQ come from the germline V gene. This CDR3 spans 15 amino acids.

This clone appeared once. The rearrangement joins TRBV13 to TRBJ1-6; a possible D gene is TRBD1 (5 bases). Germline assignment: CDR1 PRHDT and CDR2 FYEKMQ (reference sequence). The length of the CDR3 is 15 residues. Trimming removed 5 bases from V and 3 bases from J, with 11 bases in between. The CDR3 spells CASSPGTGYNSPLHF. The CDR3 nucleotides read TGTGCCAGCAGCCCCGGGACTGGCTATAATTCACCCCTCCACTTT.

The V and J genes are TRBV5-4 and TRBJ1-2, with D uncertain. The ends were cut back, 0 bases at V and 5 bases at J, with 8 bases in the middle. The CDR3 extends over 13 amino acids. The germline CDR1 and CDR2 sequences are SGHNT and YYREEE (reference sequence). The CDR3 nucleotides read TGTGCCAGCAGCTTGGCTTTCTTTTATGGCTACACCTTC. It yields the protein CASSLAFFYGYTF.

This clone was seen only once. The chain uses TRBV24-1 and TRBJ1-2; weak D call: TRBD1 (5 bases). The CDR3 runs to 18 residues. Germline CDR1 is KGHDR and CDR2 is SFDVKD. With 4 bases removed from V and 5 bases from J, the gap between germline ends came to 25 bases. The CDR3 loop is CATSEKPPTGSFTYGYTF. CDR3 coding DNA: TGTGCCACCAGTGAAAAACCACCCACAGGTTCTTTTACTTATGGCTACACCTTC.

The rearrangement links TRBV7-9 to TRBJ1-5, with a weak D call TRBD1 (6 bases). The germline V gene encodes CDR1 SEHNR and CDR2 FQNEAQ (reference sequence). Trimming stripped 1 base from V and 5 bases from J, with 12 bases between. The CDR3 consists of 15 residues. The CDR3, as DNA: TGTGCCAGCAGCTTAGAACAGGGAGTACATCAGCCCCAGCATTTT. It encodes CASSLEQGVHQPQHF. The complete variable domain, with remaining parts taken from reference TRBV7-9 and TRBJ1-5, reads DTGVSQNPRHKITKRGQNVTFRCDPISEHNRLYWYRQTLGQGPEFLTYFQNEAQLEKSRLLSDRFSAERPKGSFSTLEIQRTEQGDSAMYLCASSLEQGVHQPQHFGDGTRLSIL.

This clone was detected only a few times. V and J are TRBV4-1 and TRBJ1-4; 8 bases fit TRBD1. There are 15 residues in the CDR3. The V gene end was trimmed by 3 bases and the J gene end by 5 bases; junction bases not matched to a gene: 5. CDR1 is MGHRA and CDR2 is YSYEKL in the germline V gene. Here the CDR3 DNA reads TGCGCCAGCAGCCAGCTGGGACAGGAGAATGAAAAACTGTTTTTT. Protein product: CASSQLGQENEKLFF.

The gene calls are TRBV10-3 and TRBJ2-6; TRBD2 matches 9 bases. With 6 bases clipped from V and 0 bases from J, the junction kept 12 bases outside the gene matches. CDR1 and CDR2 (germline): ENHRY, SYGVKD. The CDR3 sequence is 19 residues long. In nucleotides, the CDR3 is TGTGCCATCAGGAAAGCTAGAGCGGGGGGCAGCTCTGGGGCCAACGTCCTGACTTTC. This translates into CAIRKARAGGSSGANVLTF.

The CDR3 DNA is TGTGCCAGCAGCTTTGGCTTCTCCACCACAGATACGCAGTATTTT. This encodes CASSFGFSTTDTQYF. The chain recombines TRBV7-3 with TRBJ2-3; unclear D gene. The CDR3 is 15 residues long. With 3 bases removed from V and 2 bases from J, the gap between germline ends came to 12 bases. Germline loops: CDR1 SGHTA, CDR2 FQGTGA.